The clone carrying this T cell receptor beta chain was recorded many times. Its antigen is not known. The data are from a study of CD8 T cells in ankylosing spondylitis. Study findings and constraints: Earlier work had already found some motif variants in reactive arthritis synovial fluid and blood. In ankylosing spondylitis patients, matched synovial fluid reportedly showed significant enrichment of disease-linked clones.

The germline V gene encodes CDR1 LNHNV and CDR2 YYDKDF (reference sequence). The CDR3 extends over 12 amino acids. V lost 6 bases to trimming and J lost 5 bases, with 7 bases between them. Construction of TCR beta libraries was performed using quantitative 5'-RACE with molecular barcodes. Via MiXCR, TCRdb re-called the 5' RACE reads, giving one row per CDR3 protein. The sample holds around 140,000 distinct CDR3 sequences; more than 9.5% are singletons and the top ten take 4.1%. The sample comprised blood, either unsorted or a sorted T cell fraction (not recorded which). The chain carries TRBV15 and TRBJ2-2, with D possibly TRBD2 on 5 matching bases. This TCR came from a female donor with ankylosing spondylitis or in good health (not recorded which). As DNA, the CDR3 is TGTGCCACCAGTCGGACTACCGGGGAGCTGTTTTTT. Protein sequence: CATSRTTGELFF. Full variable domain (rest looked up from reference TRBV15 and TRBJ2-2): DAMVIQNPRYQVTQFGKPVTLSCSQTLNHNVMYWYQQKSSQAPKLLFHYYDKDFNNEADTPDNFQSRRPNTSFCFLDIRSPGLGDTAMYLCATSRTTGELFFGEGSRLTVL.